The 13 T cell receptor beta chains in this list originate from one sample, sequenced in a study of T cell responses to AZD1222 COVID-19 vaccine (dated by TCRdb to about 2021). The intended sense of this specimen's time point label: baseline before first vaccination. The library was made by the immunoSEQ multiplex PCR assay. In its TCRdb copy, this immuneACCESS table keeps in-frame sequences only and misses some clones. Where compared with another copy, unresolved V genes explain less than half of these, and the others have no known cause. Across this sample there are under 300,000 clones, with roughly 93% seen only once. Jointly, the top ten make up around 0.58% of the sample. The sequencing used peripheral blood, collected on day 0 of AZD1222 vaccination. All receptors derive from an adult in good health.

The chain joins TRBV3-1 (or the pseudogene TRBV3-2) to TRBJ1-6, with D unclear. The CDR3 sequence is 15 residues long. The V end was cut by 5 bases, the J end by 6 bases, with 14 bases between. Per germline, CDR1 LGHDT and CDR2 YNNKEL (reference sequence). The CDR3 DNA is TGTGCCAGCAGCTACCGGGAGGCTCGTAATTCACCCCTCCACTTT. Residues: CASSYREARNSPLHF.

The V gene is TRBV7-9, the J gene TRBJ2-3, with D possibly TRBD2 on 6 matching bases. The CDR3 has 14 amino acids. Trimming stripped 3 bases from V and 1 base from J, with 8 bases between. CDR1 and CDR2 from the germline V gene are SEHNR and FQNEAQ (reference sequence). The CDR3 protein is CASSFGTGTDTQYF. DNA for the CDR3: TGTGCCAGCAGCTTTGGGACTGGCACAGATACGCAGTATTTT.

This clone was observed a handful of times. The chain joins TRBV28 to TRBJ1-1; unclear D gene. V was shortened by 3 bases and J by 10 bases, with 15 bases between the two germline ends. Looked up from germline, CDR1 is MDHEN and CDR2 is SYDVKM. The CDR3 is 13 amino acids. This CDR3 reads CASSFGLLEGAFF. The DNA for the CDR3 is TGTGCCAGCAGTTTCGGACTCCTCGAAGGAGCTTTCTTT.

The CDR3 region has the DNA TGTGCCAGCAGCCCCACCCCCGGGACCCAAGAGACCCAGTACTTC. Translating it yields CASSPTPGTQETQYF. The chain recombines TRBV7-2 with TRBJ2-5; D may be TRBD1 or TRBD2 (5 bases each). The CDR3 covers 15 residues. The germline V gene has CDR1 SGHTA and CDR2 FQGNSA. V was cut by 5 bases and J by 1 base, with 14 bases left in between. Full variable domain (missing parts from reference TRBV7-2 and TRBJ2-5): GAGVSQSPSNKVTEKGKDVELRCDPISGHTALYWYRQSLGQGLEFLIYFQGNSAPDKSGLPSDRFSAERTGGSVSTLTIQRTQQEDSAVYLCASSPTPGTQETQYFGPGTRLLVL.

CDR3 bases: TGCAGTGCTAGTGCCGACGGGGACACTGAAGCTTTCTTT. It yields the protein CSASADGDTEAFF. V is TRBV20-1 and J is TRBJ1-1; the D is unclear. The CDR3 runs to 13 residues. The V and J ends lost 3 bases and 3 bases respectively, with 11 bases between them. Germline V CDR1 and CDR2: DFQATT, SNEGSKA (reference sequence).

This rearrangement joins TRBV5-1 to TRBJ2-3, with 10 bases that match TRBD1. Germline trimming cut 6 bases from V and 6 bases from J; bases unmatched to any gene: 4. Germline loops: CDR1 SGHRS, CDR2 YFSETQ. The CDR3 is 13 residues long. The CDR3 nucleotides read TGCGCCAGCAAGGGACAGGGGATGGATACGCAGTATTTT. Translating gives CASKGQGMDTQYF.

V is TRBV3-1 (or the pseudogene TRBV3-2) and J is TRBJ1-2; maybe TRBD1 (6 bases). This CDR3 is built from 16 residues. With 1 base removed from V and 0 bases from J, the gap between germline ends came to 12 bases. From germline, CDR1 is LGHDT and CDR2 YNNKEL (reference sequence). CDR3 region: CASSQGGGAANYGYTF. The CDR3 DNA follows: TGTGCCAGCAGCCAAGGTGGGGGGGCGGCTAACTATGGCTACACCTTC.

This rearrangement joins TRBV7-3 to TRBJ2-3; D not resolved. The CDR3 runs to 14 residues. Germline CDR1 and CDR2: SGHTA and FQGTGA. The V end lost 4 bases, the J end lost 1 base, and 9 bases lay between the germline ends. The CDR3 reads CASSSSPGTDTQYF. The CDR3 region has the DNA TGTGCCAGCAGCTCCTCCCCCGGCACAGATACGCAGTATTTT.

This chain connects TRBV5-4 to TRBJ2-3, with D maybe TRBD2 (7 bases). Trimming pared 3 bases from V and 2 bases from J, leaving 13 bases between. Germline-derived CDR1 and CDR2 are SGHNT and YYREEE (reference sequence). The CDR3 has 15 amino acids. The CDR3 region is CASSSSRGATDTQYF. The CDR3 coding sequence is TGTGCCAGCAGCTCGAGCCGGGGGGCCACAGATACGCAGTATTTT.

The DNA for the CDR3 is TGTGCCACCAGTGATTCCGGGACAGGGGGCAGTCAGCCCCAGCATTTT. Its protein product is CATSDSGTGGSQPQHF. The chain uses TRBV24-1 and TRBJ1-5; 12 bases match TRBD1. With 2 bases clipped from V and 6 bases from J, the junction kept 4 bases outside the gene matches. CDR1 is KGHDR and CDR2 is SFDVKD in the germline V gene. The CDR3 extends over 16 amino acids.

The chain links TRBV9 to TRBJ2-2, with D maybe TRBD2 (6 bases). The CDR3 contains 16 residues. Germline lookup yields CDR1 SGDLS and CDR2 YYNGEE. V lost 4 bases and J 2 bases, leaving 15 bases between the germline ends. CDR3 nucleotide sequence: TGTGCCAGCAGCCTCCGTGGAGGGCCCAACACCGGGGAGCTGTTTTTT. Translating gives CASSLRGGPNTGELFF.

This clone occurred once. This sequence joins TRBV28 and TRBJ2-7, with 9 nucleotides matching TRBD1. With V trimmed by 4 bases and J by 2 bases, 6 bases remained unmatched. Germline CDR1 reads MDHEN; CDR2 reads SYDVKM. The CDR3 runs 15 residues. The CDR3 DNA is TGTGCCAGCAGTTCACAGGGGGCGAAGACCTACGAGCAGTACTTC. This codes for CASSSQGAKTYEQYF.

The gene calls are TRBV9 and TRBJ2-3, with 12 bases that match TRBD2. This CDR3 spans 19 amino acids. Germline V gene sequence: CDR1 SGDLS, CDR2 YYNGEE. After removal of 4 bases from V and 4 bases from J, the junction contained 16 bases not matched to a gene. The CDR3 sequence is CASSNPGPSGRAPPDTQYF. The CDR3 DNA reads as TGTGCCAGCAGCAACCCCGGGCCTAGCGGGAGGGCCCCCCCAGATACGCAGTATTTT.